One and the same sample provided the 16 T cell receptor beta chains below, sequenced in a study of beta chain features in type 1 diabetes (dated by TCRdb to 2016 to 2019). Receptors were amplified or captured by the immunoSEQ multiplex PCR assay. The entire amount of isolated RNA was reverse transcribed using the High Capacity cDNA Reverse Transcription Kit, so the sequenced TCRB transcripts were expressed ones. This immuneACCESS table, as held by TCRdb, lists in-frame sequences with V and J called but not all clones. Of the missing ones, under half trace to an unresolved V gene in checked studies; the others have no known cause. This sample lists approximately 250,000 clones; 7.5% to 10% were detected once. Of the sample, around 0.031% falls within the top ten clones. Sequencing was performed on naive CD4+ T cells from blood. The cell subset or site label of this sample denotes: true naive CD4+ T cells. These receptors originate from a woman aged 18-30 years in good health.

The chain uses TRBV14 and TRBJ1-1; D might be TRBD1 (6 bases). The CDR3 is 16 amino acids. The germline CDR1 and CDR2 sequences are SGHDN and FVKESK. Between the trimmed V and J ends, which lost 3 bases and 0 bases, there was a span of 14 bases. The CDR3 DNA reads as TGTGCCAGCAGCCAGAGGGGGGGGCGGATGAACACTGAAGCTTTCTTT. Translation gives CASSQRGGRMNTEAFF.

The chain links TRBV5-1 to TRBJ1-2, with D hard to call. Trimming removed 4 bases at V and 5 bases at J, with 12 bases between. This CDR3 spans 13 amino acids. From germline, CDR1 is SGHRS and CDR2 YFSETQ. The CDR3 region has the DNA TGCGCCAGCAGCGTGGGTTCGGGTTATGGCTACACCTTC. Residues: CASSVGSGYGYTF.

This clone has only a few counts. This chain joins TRBV7-9 and TRBJ2-5; D possibly corresponds to TRBD2 (5 bases). TRBJ2-7 explains the end of the DNA better; the J call may be wrong. The CDR3 has 15 amino acids. CDR1 and CDR2 from the germline V gene are SEHNR and FQNEAQ (reference sequence). DNA for the CDR3: TGTGCCAGCAGCGAACGGTACGGACTTCACTACGAGCAGTACTTC. This translates into CASSERYGLHYEQYF.

This clone appeared a few times. This chain uses TRBV5-1 with TRBJ1-5; a possible D gene is TRBD1 (5 bases). CDR1 and CDR2 from the germline V gene are SGHRS and YFSETQ. This CDR3 comprises 16 residues. V was pared by 4 bases and J by 2 bases, with 16 bases between. In DNA, the CDR3 is TGCGCCAGCAGCGCGTCGGGAGGGGACGGCAATCAGCCCCAGCATTTT. Translation gives CASSASGGDGNQPQHF.

V and J are TRBV27 and TRBJ2-3; D might be TRBD2 (5 bases). Germline CDR1 MNHEY, CDR2 SMNVEV (reference sequence). The CDR3 covers 14 residues. Trimming stripped 6 bases from V and 2 bases from J, with 12 bases between. CDR3 sequence reads: CASSSGLATDTQYF. The DNA for the CDR3 is TGTGCCAGCAGCTCTGGACTTGCCACAGATACGCAGTATTTT.

This clone has only a few counts. The chain combines TRBV5-1 with TRBJ2-7; possibly TRBD2 for D (6 bases). V lost 0 bases and J lost 2, with 15 bases in between. Germline V gene lookup returns CDR1 SGHRS and CDR2 YFSETQ. The length of the CDR3 is 16 residues. The CDR3: CASSLGPGGGPYEQYF. CDR3 coding DNA: TGCGCCAGCAGCTTGGGGCCAGGTGGAGGGCCCTACGAGCAGTACTTC.

The chain couples TRBV18 to TRBJ2-7; possible D gene TRBD1, 6 bases. The CDR3 spans 13 residues. Between the trimmed V and J ends, which lost 0 bases and 7 bases, there was a span of 10 bases. Germline values: CDR1 KGHSH, CDR2 LQKENI. CDR3 loop: CASSPPGTSEQYF. CDR3 bases: TGTGCCAGCTCACCACCGGGGACATCGGAGCAGTACTTC.

This chain uses TRBV4-1 with TRBJ2-5; no clear D. The end of the DNA aligns better with TRBJ2-7, so the J call may be wrong. The germline gives CDR1 MGHRA, CDR2 YSYEKL. CDR3 size: 16 residues. The CDR3 sequence: CASSLDPGSAPYEQYF. DNA for the CDR3: TGCGCCAGCAGCCTTGACCCAGGCTCGGCCCCCTACGAGCAGTACTTC.

Only a few counts were recorded for this clone. The chain is built from TRBV4-2 and TRBJ1-1, with 9 bases that match TRBD1. Germline assignment: CDR1 LGHNA and CDR2 YNFKEQ. Trimming cost V 1 base and J 4 bases; bases outside gene matches: 4. This CDR3 is built from 15 residues. DNA for the CDR3: TGTGCCAGCAGCCAAGTTGGGACAGGGATCACTGAAGCTTTCTTT. It yields the protein CASSQVGTGITEAFF.

This clone has at least ten counts. The V gene is TRBV18, the J gene TRBJ2-1, with 8 nucleotides matching TRBD2. This CDR3 has 15 amino acids. Germline trimming cut 0 bases from V and 7 bases from J; bases unmatched to any gene: 5. CDR1 and CDR2 (germline): KGHSH, LQKENI. CDR3 in amino acids: CASSPPMGLGNEQFF. Here the CDR3 DNA reads TGTGCCAGCTCACCACCGATGGGACTAGGGAATGAGCAGTTCTTC.

This rearrangement joins TRBV30 to TRBJ2-5; a possible D gene is TRBD1 (5 bases). In germline, CDR1 is GTSNPN, CDR2 SVGIG (reference sequence). The CDR3 is made up of 13 amino acids. The ends were cut back, 1 base at V and 5 bases at J, with 11 bases in the middle. CDR3 bases: TGTGCCTGGAGTGGTTCAGGGCCGGAGACCCAGTACTTC. It codes for CAWSGSGPETQYF.

V usage is TRBV5-1 and J usage is TRBJ2-7, with TRBD2 as a possible D gene (5 bases). This CDR3 is built from 17 residues. Per germline, CDR1 SGHRS and CDR2 YFSETQ. Trimming took 0 bases from V and 0 from J, leaving 16 bases between them. In DNA, the CDR3 is TGCGCCAGCAGCTTGGGGCCGAGGGAGTCGGGCTCCTACGAGCAGTACTTC. This gives the protein CASSLGPRESGSYEQYF.

This clone was counted a few times. The chain carries TRBV5-4 and TRBJ1-2; weak D call: TRBD1 (5 bases). The ends were cut back, 0 bases at V and 4 bases at J, with 7 bases in the middle. Germline V CDR1 and CDR2: SGHNT, YYREEE (reference sequence). The length of the CDR3 is 13 residues. The CDR3 region is CASSLDRLYGYTF. DNA for the CDR3: TGTGCCAGCAGCTTGGACAGGCTCTATGGCTACACCTTC.

The chain has TRBV19 and TRBJ2-7, with 7 bases that match TRBD1. V shed 3 bases and J 4 bases; nucleotides not matched to a gene: 12. The CDR3 is 16 residues long. Germline CDR1 reads LNHDA; CDR2 reads SQIVND (reference sequence). The CDR3 coding sequence is TGTGCCAGTAGTATTACAGGACAGGCGATATCGTACGAGCAGTACTTC. Translated, it gives CASSITGQAISYEQYF.

This chain links TRBV7-2 with TRBJ1-1; no reliable D call. The CDR3 is made up of 14 amino acids. The germline gives CDR1 SGHTA, CDR2 FQGNSA. Trimming removed 3 bases from V and 3 bases from J, with 11 bases in between. The DNA for the CDR3 is TGTGCCAGCAGCTTCTCTGGAGGAGACACTGAAGCTTTCTTT. Protein product: CASSFSGGDTEAFF.

This chain's CDR3 is CASSQDQSGYGQFF. The CDR3 nucleotides are TGTGCCAGCAGCCAAGACCAATCCGGGTATGGGCAGTTCTTC. The V call is TRBV14, the J call TRBJ2-1, with unresolved D. Deletions cut 0 bases from V and 12 bases from J, with 15 bases between. CDR3 length equals 14 residues. Germline CDR1 reads SGHDN; CDR2 reads FVKESK.